Following are 20 T cell receptor beta chains from one sample sequenced in a study of shared clonotypes between healthy human individuals. Libraries were prepared by immunoSEQ multiplex PCR; TCRdb keeps only in-frame clonotypes and omits some of them. The data contain over a million clones, around 82% of them singletons. Sequences were obtained from memory CD4+ T cells from PBMCs. As for subset: CD45RA-negative fraction. The origin of the receptors is a man between 18 and 35 years old in good health. Some clones in this sample may be carry-over from other donors' samples.

The V call is TRBV10-3, the J call TRBJ2-3; tentatively, D is TRBD2 (5 bases). Per germline, CDR1 ENHRY and CDR2 SYGVKD. This CDR3 region has 12 residues. V dropped 10 bases and J dropped 2 bases, with 10 bases sitting between them. CDR3 residues: CANGVNTDTQYF. CDR3 sequence (DNA): TGTGCCAACGGGGTAAACACAGATACGCAGTATTTT.

This chain links TRBV5-4 with TRBJ1-2; D not resolved. Trimming took off 5 bases at V and 4 bases at J, with 21 bases between the two ends. The CDR3 sequence is 16 residues long. Germline V lookup: CDR1 SGHNT, CDR2 YYREEE (reference sequence). CDR3 amino acids: CASSYSRGPYIYGYTF. The CDR3, as DNA: TGTGCCAGCAGTTACTCCCGTGGACCGTATATCTATGGCTACACCTTC. Supplemented by reference TRBV5-4 and TRBJ1-2, the full variable domain reads ETGVTQSPTHLIKTRGQQVTLRCSSQSGHNTVSWYQQALGQGPQFIFQYYREEENGRGNFPPRFSGLQFPNYSSELNVNALELDDSALYLCASSYSRGPYIYGYTFGSGTRLTVV.

The chain uses TRBV4-1 and TRBJ2-7; no clear D gene. V lost 1 base to trimming and J lost 2 bases, with 15 bases between them. This CDR3 is built from 16 residues. Looked up from germline, CDR1 is MGHRA and CDR2 is YSYEKL. The DNA of the CDR3 is TGCGCCAGCAGCCAAGGAGTAGTGGCCGCCACCTACGAGCAGTACTTC. The encoded protein is CASSQGVVAATYEQYF.

This clone was observed once. This chain joins TRBV2 and TRBJ2-3; D gene uncertain. V dropped 5 bases and J dropped 2 bases, with 17 bases sitting between them. In germline, CDR1 is SNHLY, CDR2 FYNNEI. The CDR3 covers 16 residues. The CDR3 DNA follows: TGTGCCAGCAGTCCGGAACGTAGGCCCAACACAGATACGCAGTATTTT. Its protein is CASSPERRPNTDTQYF.

A few counts support this clone. This rearrangement joins TRBV28 to TRBJ1-2; D is perhaps TRBD1 (6 bases). The CDR3 runs to 13 residues. Germline V CDR1 and CDR2: MDHEN, SYDVKM. V was trimmed by 3 bases and J by 8 bases, leaving 13 bases between them. The CDR3 nucleotides read TGTGCCAGCAGTTTTCAGGGGTCGGTAGGCTACACCTTC. It is translated as CASSFQGSVGYTF.

The chain couples TRBV27 to TRBJ2-1, with 7 nucleotides matching TRBD1. Trimming cost V 4 bases and J 9 bases; bases outside gene matches: 0. Germline CDR1 and CDR2: MNHEY and SMNVEV (reference sequence). This CDR3 spans 11 amino acids. CDR3 coding DNA: TGTGCCAGCAGTTGGGACAGTGAGCAGTTCTTC. Its protein product is CASSWDSEQFF.

This clone occurred a few times. The chain couples TRBV4-1 to TRBJ2-2, with D possibly being TRBD1 (7 bases). Germline V gene lookup returns CDR1 MGHRA and CDR2 YSYEKL. V shed 4 bases and J shed 1 base, with 16 bases lying between them. This CDR3 is 17 amino acids long. This CDR3 reads CASSPRGTALNTGELFF. DNA of the CDR3: TGCGCCAGCAGCCCCCGGGGGACAGCTTTGAACACCGGGGAGCTGTTTTTT.

The chain employs TRBV28 and TRBJ1-1, with D possibly TRBD1 on 6 matching bases. V was clipped by 3 bases and J by 10 bases, with 15 bases between them. Germline CDR1 MDHEN, CDR2 SYDVKM. The CDR3 is made up of 13 amino acids. CDR3 nucleotide sequence: TGTGCCAGCAGTTTGGGGTCCGGGGGCGGAGCTTTCTTT. Protein sequence: CASSLGSGGGAFF. The complete variable domain, with remaining parts taken from reference TRBV28 and TRBJ1-1, reads DVKVTQSSRYLVKRTGEKVFLECVQDMDHENMFWYRQDPGLGLRLIYFSYDVKMKEKGDIPEGYSVSREKKERFSLILESASTNQTSMYLCASSLGSGGGAFFGQGTRLTVV.

Regarding this clone: One end of the junction is discordant with germline, which a read error may explain. The chain uses TRBV14 and TRBJ2-2, with D perhaps matching TRBD2 (5 bases). This CDR3 is built from 14 residues. Germline V gives CDR1 SGHDN, CDR2 FVKESK. The CDR3 region is CASSQVWSTGEPFF. The CDR3 region has the DNA TGTGCCAGCAGCCAAGTGTGGAGCACCGGGGAGCCGTTTTTT.

This clone was counted a few times. CDR3 DNA: TGTGCCAGCACCTTCGGCGCGGGAGGCTACAATGAGCAGTTCTTC. Translation: CASTFGAGGYNEQFF. This sequence joins TRBV11-2 and TRBJ2-1; TRBD2 aligns across 8 bases. The CDR3 runs 15 residues. Looked up from germline, CDR1 is SGHAT and CDR2 is FQNNGV. Unmatched junction bases numbered 8, after V lost 7 bases and J lost 3 bases.

This sequence joins TRBV30 and TRBJ2-7; D is possibly TRBD2 (6 bases). The CDR3 extends over 13 amino acids. The germline gives CDR1 GTSNPN, CDR2 SVGIG (reference sequence). With 5 bases removed from V and 0 bases from J, the gap between germline ends came to 11 bases. DNA for the CDR3: TGTGCCTGGGATGGCGGGGCCTCCTACGAGCAGTACTTC. Translated: CAWDGGASYEQYF.

This clone was detected once. This chain joins TRBV18 and TRBJ1-4, with D uncertain. The germline V gene encodes CDR1 KGHSH and CDR2 LQKENI. The V gene lost 0 bases and the J gene lost 4 bases, with 21 bases spanning the gap. The CDR3 is 19 amino acids. The CDR3 region is CASSPPGRTSGGGNEKLFF. Written as DNA, the CDR3 is TGTGCCAGCTCACCACCCGGCAGAACCTCCGGTGGTGGTAATGAAAAACTGTTTTTT.

V gene TRBV6-6 combines with J gene TRBJ2-5; no definite D call. The CDR3 loop spans 13 amino acids. V gave up 6 bases and J gave up 4 bases, with 12 bases separating them. From germline, CDR1 is MNHNY and CDR2 SVGAGI (reference sequence). This CDR3 reads CASSPPRRETQYF. As DNA, the CDR3 is TGTGCCAGCAGCCCACCCCGACGAGAGACCCAGTACTTC.

In the case of this clone: Germline is not matched at one junction end, which may reflect a read error. The V gene is TRBV4-1, the J gene TRBJ2-5, with unresolved D. Germline V gene lookup returns CDR1 MGHRA and CDR2 YSYEKL. The CDR3 is 15 amino acids. Written as DNA, the CDR3 is TGCGCCAGCAGCCAAGCTAGTCAGAACCAAGAGACCCGGTACTTC. Its translation: CASSQASQNQETRYF.

The gene calls are TRBV2 and TRBJ2-5; 7 nucleotides line up with TRBD1. V was pared by 4 bases and J by 2 bases, with 7 bases of the junction left unmatched. CDR3 length: 15 amino acids. Per the germline V gene, CDR1 is SNHLY and CDR2 is FYNNEI. This CDR3 is CASSAFGTEQETQYF. The CDR3 bases are TGTGCCAGCAGTGCCTTTGGGACAGAACAAGAGACCCAGTACTTC.

This sequence joins TRBV2 and TRBJ2-5; D is perhaps TRBD2 (5 bases). CDR3 length equals 12 residues. The V and J ends lost 6 bases and 5 bases respectively, with 10 bases between them. The V gene's germline CDR1 is SNHLY and CDR2 FYNNEI. The CDR3 DNA reads as TGTGCCAGCAGGGGAGTCTGGGAGACCCAGTACTTC. This gives the protein CASRGVWETQYF.

The V gene is TRBV5-4, the J gene TRBJ2-2; D unresolved. The V gene's germline CDR1 is SGHNT and CDR2 YYREEE (reference sequence). This CDR3 region has 12 residues. V was trimmed by 5 bases and J by 7 bases, leaving 9 bases between them. The CDR3 DNA follows: TGTGCCAGCAGTTCCCGCATCGGGGAGCTGTTTTTT. Translated: CASSSRIGELFF. The whole variable domain, filled in from reference TRBV5-4 and TRBJ2-2, reads ETGVTQSPTHLIKTRGQQVTLRCSSQSGHNTVSWYQQALGQGPQFIFQYYREEENGRGNFPPRFSGLQFPNYSSELNVNALELDDSALYLCASSSRIGELFFGEGSRLTVL.

V usage is TRBV28 and J usage is TRBJ1-4; TRBD1 is a possible D gene (5 bases). Germline values: CDR1 MDHEN, CDR2 SYDVKM. There are 16 residues in the CDR3. V lost 7 bases to trimming and J lost 1 base, with 16 bases between them. The DNA for the CDR3 is TGTGCCAGCAATGCTGGGGGGATCAAAACTAATGAAAAACTGTTTTTT. Translating it yields CASNAGGIKTNEKLFF. Looking up the rest from reference TRBV28 and TRBJ1-4 gives the full variable domain: DVKVTQSSRYLVKRTGEKVFLECVQDMDHENMFWYRQDPGLGLRLIYFSYDVKMKEKGDIPEGYSVSREKKERFSLILESASTNQTSMYLCASNAGGIKTNEKLFFGSGTQLSVL.

This clone was found a few times. This chain uses TRBV28 with TRBJ2-1; 11 bases are shared with TRBD2. Germline V gene lookup returns CDR1 MDHEN and CDR2 SYDVKM. V lost 9 bases to trimming and J lost 0 bases; unmatched junction nucleotides: 4. This CDR3 is built from 15 residues. The CDR3 nucleotides are TGTGCCAGTATACTAGCGGGAGACTCCTACAATGAGCAGTTCTTC. It is translated as CASILAGDSYNEQFF.

The chain uses TRBV11-2 and TRBJ2-7; 12 bases are a match to TRBD2. The length of the CDR3 is 14 residues. Germline V gives CDR1 SGHAT, CDR2 FQNNGV. After removal of 6 bases from V and 6 bases from J, the junction contained 6 bases not matched to a gene. The CDR3 nucleotides read TGTGCCAGCAGTGGACTAGCGGGAAAAGGCGAGCAGTACTTC. Encoded protein: CASSGLAGKGEQYF.